A single sample gave rise to the 4 T cell receptor beta chains below, sequenced in a study of T-cell memory formation after mild COVID-19 (dated by TCRdb to the early 2020s). Preparation of the library involved 5' RACE. The instrument was an Illumina NovaSeq 6000. Using fastp trimming at Q25 and MiXCR clonotype assembly, TCRdb reanalyzed the public sequencing data and kept in-frame beta chains. A single entry per CDR3 protein holds the most common genes and DNA from its merged rows. Here the sample has roughly 300,000 distinct CDR3 sequences; roughly an eighth occur a single time. The ten top clones hold approximately 21% of the sample. The specimen sequenced was PBMCs or a T cell subset sorted from them (not recorded which). The source is a man aged 18 to 29 who had mild COVID-19 (a few samples of this study predate the infection). The sample titles of this study are shuffled in the database, so cell type and time point are left out; the donor was told from shared clones.

The sample holds a few counts of this clonotype. J is TRBJ2-1 and V is TRBV20-1; D possibly corresponds to TRBD2 (5 bases). The germline V gene has CDR1 DFQATT and CDR2 SNEGSKA (reference sequence). This CDR3 contains 11 residues. The germline V and J ends were trimmed by 3 bases and 8 bases, with 8 bases remaining between them. The CDR3 DNA follows: TGCAGTGCTAGGAGAGGGCATGAGCAGTTCTTC. Residues: CSARRGHEQFF.

The V call is TRBV7-6, the J call TRBJ2-1; 9 bases map to TRBD2. The J segment lost 15 bases and the V segment lost 1 base, leaving 10 bases of the junction unmatched. CDR3 length equals 14 residues. CDR1 is SGHVS, CDR2 FNYEAQ, per germline. The CDR3 region is CASSLEASGVPRFF. The CDR3 DNA reads TGTGCCAGCAGCTTAGAAGCTAGCGGGGTCCCTCGGTTCTTC.

This clonotype has more than one count but fewer than ten. This sequence joins TRBV4-1 and TRBJ1-4; D unresolved. Germline CDR1 reads MGHRA; CDR2 reads YSYEKL. V lost 2 bases and J lost 11, with 15 bases in between. The CDR3 covers 14 residues. The CDR3 region is CASSQLTVFDKLFF. CDR3 DNA sequence: TGCGCCAGCAGCCAACTCACAGTTTTTGACAAACTGTTTTTT.

V gene TRBV12-3 or TRBV12-4 combines with J gene TRBJ2-1; D gene unclear. V was trimmed by 11 bases and J by 10 bases, leaving 21 bases between them. The CDR3 spans 13 residues. DNA for the CDR3: TGTGCCGGAGTTAGGCGCCCCGAAATCGAGCAGTTCTTC. It yields the protein CAGVRRPEIEQFF.